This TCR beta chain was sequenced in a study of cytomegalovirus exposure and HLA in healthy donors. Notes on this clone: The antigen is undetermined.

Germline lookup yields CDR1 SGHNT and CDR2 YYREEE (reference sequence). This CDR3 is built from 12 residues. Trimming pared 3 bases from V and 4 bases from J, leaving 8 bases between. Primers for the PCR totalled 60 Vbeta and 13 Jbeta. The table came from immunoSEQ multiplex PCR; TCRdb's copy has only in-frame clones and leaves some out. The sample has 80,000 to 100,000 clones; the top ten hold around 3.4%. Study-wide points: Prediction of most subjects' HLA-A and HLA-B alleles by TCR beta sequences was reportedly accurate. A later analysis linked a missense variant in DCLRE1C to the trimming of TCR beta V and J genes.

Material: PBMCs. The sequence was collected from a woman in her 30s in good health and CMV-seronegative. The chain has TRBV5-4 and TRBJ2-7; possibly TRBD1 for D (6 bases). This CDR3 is CASSWGQYEQYF. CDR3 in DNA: TGTGCCAGCAGCTGGGGGCAATACGAGCAGTACTTC.